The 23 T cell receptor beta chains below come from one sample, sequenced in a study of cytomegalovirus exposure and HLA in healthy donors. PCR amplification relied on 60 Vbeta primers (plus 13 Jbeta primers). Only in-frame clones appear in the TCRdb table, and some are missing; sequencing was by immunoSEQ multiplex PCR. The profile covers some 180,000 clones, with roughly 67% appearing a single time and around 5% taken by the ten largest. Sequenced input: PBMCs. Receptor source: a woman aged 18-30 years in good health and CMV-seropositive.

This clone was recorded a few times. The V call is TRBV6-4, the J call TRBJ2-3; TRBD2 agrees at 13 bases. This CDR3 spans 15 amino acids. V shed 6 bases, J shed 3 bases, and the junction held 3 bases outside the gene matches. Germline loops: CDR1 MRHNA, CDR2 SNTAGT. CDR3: CASRATSGGTDTQYF. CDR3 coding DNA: TGTGCCAGCAGAGCGACTAGCGGGGGGACAGATACGCAGTATTTT.

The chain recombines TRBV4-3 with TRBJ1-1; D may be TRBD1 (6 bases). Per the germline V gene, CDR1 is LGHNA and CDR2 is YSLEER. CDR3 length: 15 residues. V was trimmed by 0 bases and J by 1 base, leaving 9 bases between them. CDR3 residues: CASSQDKTGNTEAFF. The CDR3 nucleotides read TGCGCCAGCAGCCAAGACAAGACAGGGAACACTGAAGCTTTCTTT.

As DNA, the CDR3 is TGTGCCAGCTCCAACAGGGGAATCATGGAAACCCAGTACTTC. Protein: CASSNRGIMETQYF. The chain couples TRBV7-9 to TRBJ2-5, with TRBD1 matching over 7 bases. The germline CDR1 and CDR2 sequences are SEHNR and FQNEAQ (reference sequence). The CDR3 is 14 residues long. Trimming took 8 bases from V and 8 from J; bases not matched to a gene: 14.

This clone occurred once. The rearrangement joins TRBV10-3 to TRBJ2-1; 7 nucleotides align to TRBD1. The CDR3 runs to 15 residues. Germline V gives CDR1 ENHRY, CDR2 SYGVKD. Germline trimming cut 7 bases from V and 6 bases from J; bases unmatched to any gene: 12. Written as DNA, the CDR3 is TGTGCCATCACCGAGGGACAGCGATTGGGCAATGAGCAGTTCTTC. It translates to CAITEGQRLGNEQFF.

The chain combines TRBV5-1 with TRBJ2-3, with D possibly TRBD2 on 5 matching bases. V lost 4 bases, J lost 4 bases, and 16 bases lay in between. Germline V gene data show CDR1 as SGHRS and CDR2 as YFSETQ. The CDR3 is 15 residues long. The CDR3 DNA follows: TGCGCCAGCAGCGTAGCCGTTCCCGGGGCAGATACGCAGTATTTT. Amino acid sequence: CASSVAVPGADTQYF.

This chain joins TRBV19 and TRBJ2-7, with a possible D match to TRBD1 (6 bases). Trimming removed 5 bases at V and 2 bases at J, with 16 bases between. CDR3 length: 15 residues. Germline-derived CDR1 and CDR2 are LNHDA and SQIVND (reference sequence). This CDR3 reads CASSPGRGDTYEQYF. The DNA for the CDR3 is TGTGCCAGTAGTCCCGGCAGGGGAGATACCTACGAGCAGTACTTC.

The CDR3 DNA follows: TGTGCCAGTAGTATTACAGGGACAGAAAATTCACCCCTCCACTTT. Translation gives CASSITGTENSPLHF. The chain has TRBV19 and TRBJ1-6; TRBD1 matches at 7 bases. Germline V gives CDR1 LNHDA, CDR2 SQIVND (reference sequence). J gave up 7 bases and V 3 bases, and 6 bases lay outside the gene matches. The CDR3 contains 15 residues.

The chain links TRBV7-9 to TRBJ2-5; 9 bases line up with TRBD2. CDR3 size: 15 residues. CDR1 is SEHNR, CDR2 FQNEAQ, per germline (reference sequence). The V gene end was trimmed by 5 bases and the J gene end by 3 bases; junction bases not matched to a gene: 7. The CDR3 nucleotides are TGTGCCAGCAGCCTAACGGGACTAGCTAAAGAGACCCAGTACTTC. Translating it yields CASSLTGLAKETQYF.

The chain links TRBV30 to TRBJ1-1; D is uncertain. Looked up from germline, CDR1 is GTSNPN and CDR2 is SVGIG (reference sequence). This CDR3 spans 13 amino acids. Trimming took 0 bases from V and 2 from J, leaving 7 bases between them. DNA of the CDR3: TGTGCCTGGAGTGTCAGTATAAACACTGAAGCTTTCTTT. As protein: CAWSVSINTEAFF.

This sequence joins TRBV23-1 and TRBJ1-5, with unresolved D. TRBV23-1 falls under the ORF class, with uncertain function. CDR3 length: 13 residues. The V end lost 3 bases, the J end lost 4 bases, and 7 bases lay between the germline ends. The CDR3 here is CASSQAGNQPQHF. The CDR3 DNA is TGCGCCAGCAGTCAGGCGGGTAATCAGCCCCAGCATTTT.

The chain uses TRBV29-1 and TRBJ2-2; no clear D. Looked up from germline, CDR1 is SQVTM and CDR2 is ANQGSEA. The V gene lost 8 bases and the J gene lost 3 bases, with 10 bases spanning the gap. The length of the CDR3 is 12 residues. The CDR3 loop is CSLLRDTGELFF. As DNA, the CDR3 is TGCAGCCTACTCCGGGACACCGGGGAGCTGTTTTTT.

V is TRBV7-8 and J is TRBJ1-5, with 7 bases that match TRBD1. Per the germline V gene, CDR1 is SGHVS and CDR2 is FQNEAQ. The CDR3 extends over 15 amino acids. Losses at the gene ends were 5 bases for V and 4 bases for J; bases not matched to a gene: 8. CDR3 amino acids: CASSRGDRKNQPQHF. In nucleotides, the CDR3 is TGTGCCAGCAGCCGCGGGGACAGAAAAAATCAGCCCCAGCATTTT.

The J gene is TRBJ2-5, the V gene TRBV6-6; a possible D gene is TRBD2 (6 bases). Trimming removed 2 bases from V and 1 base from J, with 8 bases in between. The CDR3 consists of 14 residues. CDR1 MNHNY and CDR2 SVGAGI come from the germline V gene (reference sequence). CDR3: CASSYRRGQETQYF. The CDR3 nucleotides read TGTGCCAGCAGTTACCGGCGGGGCCAAGAGACCCAGTACTTC.

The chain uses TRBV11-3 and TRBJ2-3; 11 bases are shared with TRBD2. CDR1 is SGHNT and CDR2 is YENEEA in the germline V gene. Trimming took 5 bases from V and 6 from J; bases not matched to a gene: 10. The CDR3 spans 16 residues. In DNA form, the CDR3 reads TGTGCCAGCAGCCCAAATAGCGGGGGGGCCGGGGATACGCAGTATTTT. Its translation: CASSPNSGGAGDTQYF.

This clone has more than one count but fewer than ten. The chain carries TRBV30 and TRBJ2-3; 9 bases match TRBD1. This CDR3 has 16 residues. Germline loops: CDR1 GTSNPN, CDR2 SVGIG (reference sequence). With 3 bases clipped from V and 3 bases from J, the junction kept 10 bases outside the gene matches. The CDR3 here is CAWRPQRDRATDTQYF. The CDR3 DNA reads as TGTGCCTGGAGACCGCAACGGGACAGGGCAACAGATACGCAGTATTTT.

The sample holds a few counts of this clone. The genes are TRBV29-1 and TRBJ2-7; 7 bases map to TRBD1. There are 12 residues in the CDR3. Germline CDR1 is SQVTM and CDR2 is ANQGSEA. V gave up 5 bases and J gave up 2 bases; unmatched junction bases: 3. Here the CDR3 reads CSVLGQAYEQYF. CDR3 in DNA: TGCAGCGTTCTCGGACAGGCCTACGAGCAGTACTTC.

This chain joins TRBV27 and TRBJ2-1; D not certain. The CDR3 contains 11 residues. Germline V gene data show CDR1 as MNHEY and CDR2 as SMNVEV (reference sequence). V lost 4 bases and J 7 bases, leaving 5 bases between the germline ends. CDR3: CASSYENEQFF. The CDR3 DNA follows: TGTGCCAGCAGTTACGAGAATGAGCAGTTCTTC.

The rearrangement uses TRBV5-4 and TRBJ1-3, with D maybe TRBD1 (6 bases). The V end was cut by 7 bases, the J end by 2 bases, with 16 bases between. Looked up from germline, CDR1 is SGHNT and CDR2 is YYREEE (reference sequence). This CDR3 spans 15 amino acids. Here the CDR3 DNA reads TGTGCCAGCGTAGTAACAGGGCCAGCTGGAAACACCATATATTTT. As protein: CASVVTGPAGNTIYF.

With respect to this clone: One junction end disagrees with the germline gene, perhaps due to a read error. CDR3 sequence (DNA): TGTTCCAGCAGCCCCGCTGAGGACACTGAAGCTTTCTTT. Protein sequence: CSSSPAEDTEAFF. V gene TRBV7-9 combines with J gene TRBJ1-1; D unresolved. The CDR3 is 13 amino acids. Germline values: CDR1 SEHNR, CDR2 FQNEAQ (reference sequence).

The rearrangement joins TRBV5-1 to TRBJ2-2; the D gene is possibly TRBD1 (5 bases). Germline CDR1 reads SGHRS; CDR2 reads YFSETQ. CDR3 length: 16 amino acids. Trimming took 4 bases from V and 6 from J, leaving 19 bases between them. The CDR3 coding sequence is TGCGCCAGCAGCCCCACAGGTGTCTCTTTATCCGGGGAGCTGTTTTTT. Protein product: CASSPTGVSLSGELFF.

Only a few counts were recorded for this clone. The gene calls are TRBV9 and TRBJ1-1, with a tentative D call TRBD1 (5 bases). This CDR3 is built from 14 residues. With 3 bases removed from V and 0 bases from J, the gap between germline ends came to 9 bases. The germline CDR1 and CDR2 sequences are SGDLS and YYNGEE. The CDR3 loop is CASSARQLNTEAFF. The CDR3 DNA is TGTGCCAGCAGCGCACGACAGTTGAACACTGAAGCTTTCTTT. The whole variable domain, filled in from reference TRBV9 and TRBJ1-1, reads DSGVTQTPKHLITATGQRVTLRCSPRSGDLSVYWYQQSLDQGLQFLIQYYNGEERAKGNILERFSAQQFPDLHSELNLSSLELGDSALYFCASSARQLNTEAFFGQGTRLTVV.

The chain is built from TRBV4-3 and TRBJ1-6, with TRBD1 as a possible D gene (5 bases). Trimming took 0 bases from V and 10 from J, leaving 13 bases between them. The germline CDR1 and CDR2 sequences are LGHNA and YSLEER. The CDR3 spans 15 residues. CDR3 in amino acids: CASSQEIQGTSPLHF. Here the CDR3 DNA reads TGCGCCAGCAGCCAAGAAATCCAGGGCACCTCACCCCTCCACTTT.

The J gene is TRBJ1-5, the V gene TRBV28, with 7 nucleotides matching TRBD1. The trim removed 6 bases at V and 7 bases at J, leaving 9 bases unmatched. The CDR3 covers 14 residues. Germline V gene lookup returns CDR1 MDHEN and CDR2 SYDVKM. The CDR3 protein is CASSPRQGGQPQHF. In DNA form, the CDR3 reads TGTGCCAGCAGCCCAAGACAGGGCGGGCAGCCCCAGCATTTT.